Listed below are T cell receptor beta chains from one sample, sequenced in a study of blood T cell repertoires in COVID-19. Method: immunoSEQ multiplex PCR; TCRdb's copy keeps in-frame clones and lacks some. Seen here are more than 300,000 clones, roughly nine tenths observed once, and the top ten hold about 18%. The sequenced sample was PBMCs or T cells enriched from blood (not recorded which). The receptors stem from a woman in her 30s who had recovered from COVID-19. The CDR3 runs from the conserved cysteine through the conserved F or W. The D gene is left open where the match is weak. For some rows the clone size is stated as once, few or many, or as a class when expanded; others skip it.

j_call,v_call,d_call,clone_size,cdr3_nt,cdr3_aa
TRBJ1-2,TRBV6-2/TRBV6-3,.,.,TGTGCCAGCAGTTACGTTCATTCTAACTATGGCTACACCTTC,CASSYVHSNYGYTF
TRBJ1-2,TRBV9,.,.,TGTGCCAGCAGCGTAGGAGGGCAGGACCCTTCTGGCTACACCTTC,CASSVGGQDPSGYTF
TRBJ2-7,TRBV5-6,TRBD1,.,TGTGCCAGCAGATCCACAGGGGGCGGACCGGGGTATGAGCAGTACTTC,CASRSTGGGPGYEQYF
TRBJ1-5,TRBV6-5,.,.,TGTGCCAGCAGTTACCAGGCAGACGGCAATCAGCCCCAGCATTTT,CASSYQADGNQPQHF
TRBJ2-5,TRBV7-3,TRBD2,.,TGTGCCAGCAGCTGGACTAGGCGGCAAGAGACCCAGTACTTC,CASSWTRRQETQYF
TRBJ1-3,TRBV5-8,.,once,TGTGCCAGCAGCTCATCCCAGATCTCTGGAAACACCATATATTTT,CASSSSQISGNTIYF
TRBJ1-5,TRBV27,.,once,TGTGCCAGCAGTATGCAGGGGAGTCAGCCCCAGCATTTT,CASSMQGSQPQHF
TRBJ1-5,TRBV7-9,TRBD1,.,TGTGCCAGCAGCCGCGGGACAGGGGGATCCCAGCCCCAGCATTTT,CASSRGTGGSQPQHF
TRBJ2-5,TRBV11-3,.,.,TGTGCCAGCAGCTTGTGGCCGGGGGAGACCCAGTACTTC,CASSLWPGETQYF
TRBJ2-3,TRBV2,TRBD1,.,TGTGCCAGCAGCCCTCAGGGGGCCACAGATACGCAGTATTTT,CASSPQGATDTQYF
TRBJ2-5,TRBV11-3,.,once,TGTGCCAGCAGCTTTGAGGAGCAAGAGACCCAGTACTTC,CASSFEEQETQYF
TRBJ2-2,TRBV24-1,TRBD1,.,TGTGCCACCACTAGGACAGGGAACACCGGGGAGCTGTTTTTT,CATTRTGNTGELFF
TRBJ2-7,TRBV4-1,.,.,TGCGCCAGCAGCCAAGACCTGCAGGTCAAGTACTTC,CASSQDLQVKYF
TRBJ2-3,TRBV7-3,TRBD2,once,TGTGCCAGCAGACCCGGCTCTGCGGGGGGATTTGGCACAGATACGCAGTATTTT,CASRPGSAGGFGTDTQYF
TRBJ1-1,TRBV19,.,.,TGTGCCAGTATGGCAGGGTATGATGACACTGAAGCTTTCTTT,CASMAGYDDTEAFF
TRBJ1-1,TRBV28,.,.,TGTGCCAGCAGTTTGGCAGGGGTCCCCACATCGAACACTGAAGCTTTCTTT,CASSLAGVPTSNTEAFF
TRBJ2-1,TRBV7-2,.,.,TGTGCCAGCAGCTCCCGGGTGGTGGGGGCGGAGCAGTTCTTC,CASSSRVVGAEQFF
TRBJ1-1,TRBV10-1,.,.,TGCGCCAGCACACAACCAACTGAAGCTTTCTTT,CASTQPTEAFF
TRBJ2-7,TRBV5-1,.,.,TGCGCCAGCAGCGTCGGGAACCACGAGCAGTACTTC,CASSVGNHEQYF
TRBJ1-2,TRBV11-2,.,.,TGTGCCAGCAGCTTAGGGGGGCTCGGGGAGTACACCTTC,CASSLGGLGEYTF
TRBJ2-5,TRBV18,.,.,TGTGCCAGCTCACCAGACAGGCAAGAGACCCAGTACTTC,CASSPDRQETQYF
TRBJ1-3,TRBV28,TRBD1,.,TGTGCCAGCAGTTTCCGGACAGGGACTTTAGGAAACACCATATATTTT,CASSFRTGTLGNTIYF
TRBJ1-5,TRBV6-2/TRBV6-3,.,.,TGTGCCAGCAGTTACTCGATGCTAAGCAATCAGCCCCAGCATTTT,CASSYSMLSNQPQHF
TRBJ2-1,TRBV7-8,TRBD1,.,TGTGCCAGCAGCACCGGACAGGGGACCTACAATGAGCAGTTCTTC,CASSTGQGTYNEQFF
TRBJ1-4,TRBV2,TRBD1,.,TGTGCCAGCACGCCCGGGACAGGGAGGGAAAAACTGTTTTTT,CASTPGTGREKLFF
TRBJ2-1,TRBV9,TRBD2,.,TGTGCCAGCAGCTTAGCCGGGACTAGCGGCGACAATGAGCAGTTCTTC,CASSLAGTSGDNEQFF
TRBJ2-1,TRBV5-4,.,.,TGTGCCAGCAGCTTCCGGGACTCTTGGCCCAATGAGCAGTTCTTC,CASSFRDSWPNEQFF
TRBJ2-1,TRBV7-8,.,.,TGTGCCAGCTTTGTCGGGGGGCCTACCTACAATGAGCAGTTCTTC,CASFVGGPTYNEQFF
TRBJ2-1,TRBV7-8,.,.,TGTGCCAGCAGCTTAGAAGGCCTTCAGGGGCCCTTCTCCTACAATGAGCAGTTCTTC,CASSLEGLQGPFSYNEQFF
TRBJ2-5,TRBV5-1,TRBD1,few,TGCGCCAGCAGCTTGGCCGGGACAGGGGAAGAGACCCAGTACTTC,CASSLAGTGEETQYF
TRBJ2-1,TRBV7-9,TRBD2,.,TGTGCCAGCAGCTTAGCTAGCGGGAGGGCCAGCGATGAGCAGTTCTTC,CASSLASGRASDEQFF
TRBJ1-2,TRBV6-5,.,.,TGTGCCAGCAGTTCCAGGGACTTCTATGGCTACACCTTC,CASSSRDFYGYTF
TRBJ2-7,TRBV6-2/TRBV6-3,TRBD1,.,TGTGCCAGCAGCCTCGAGACAGGGCCCTACGAGCAGTACTTC,CASSLETGPYEQYF
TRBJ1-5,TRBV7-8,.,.,TGTGCCAGCAGCTCGAAGCATCCTCAGCCCCAGCATTTT,CASSSKHPQPQHF
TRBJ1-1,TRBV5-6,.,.,TGTGCCAGCAGCCCCCGGGGGATCGCTGAAGCTTTCTTT,CASSPRGIAEAFF
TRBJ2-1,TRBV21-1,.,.,TGTGCCAGCAGCAAAGAAAATAATGGACTAGTCCCCTGGGGGGAGCAGTTCTTC,CASSKENNGLVPWGEQFF
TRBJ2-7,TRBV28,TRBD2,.,TGTGCCAGCAGTGGGACTAGCGGGAGAACTACGGGCTCCTACGAGCAGTACTTC,CASSGTSGRTTGSYEQYF
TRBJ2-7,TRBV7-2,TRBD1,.,TGTGCCAGCAGCTCCGGGACAGTCTACGAGCAGTACTTC,CASSSGTVYEQYF
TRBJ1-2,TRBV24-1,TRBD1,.,TGTGCCACCAGTCACGGGACAGTGATCCAGGGCTACACCTTC,CATSHGTVIQGYTF
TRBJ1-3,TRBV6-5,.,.,TGTGCCAGCAGTTCGCTGGCGGGGGGCTCTGGAAACACCATATATTTT,CASSSLAGGSGNTIYF
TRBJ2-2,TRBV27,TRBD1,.,TGTGCCAGCAGTTTATCACAGGGGGCCGGGGAGCTGTTTTTT,CASSLSQGAGELFF
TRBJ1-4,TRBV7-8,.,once,TGTGCCAGCCGCCGGGCAGCTAATGAAAAACTGTTTTTT,CASRRAANEKLFF
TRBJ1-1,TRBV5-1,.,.,TGCGCCAGCAGCTTGTTCCGGGCGGGGAACACTGAAGCTTTCTTT,CASSLFRAGNTEAFF
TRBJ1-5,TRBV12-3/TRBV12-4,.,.,TGTGCCAGTCTGATGGTCGCAGGACAGCCCCAGCATTTT,CASLMVAGQPQHF
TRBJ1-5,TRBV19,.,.,TGTGCCAGTAGTATTTCCCCCTCGGGACAGCCCCAGCATTTT,CASSISPSGQPQHF
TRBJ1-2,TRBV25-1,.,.,TGTGCCAGCAATTTGGCCGGGGAGGGCTACACCTTC,CASNLAGEGYTF
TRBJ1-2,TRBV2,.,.,TGTGCCAGCAGTGTATCAGGGCGCGACGGCTACACCTTC,CASSVSGRDGYTF